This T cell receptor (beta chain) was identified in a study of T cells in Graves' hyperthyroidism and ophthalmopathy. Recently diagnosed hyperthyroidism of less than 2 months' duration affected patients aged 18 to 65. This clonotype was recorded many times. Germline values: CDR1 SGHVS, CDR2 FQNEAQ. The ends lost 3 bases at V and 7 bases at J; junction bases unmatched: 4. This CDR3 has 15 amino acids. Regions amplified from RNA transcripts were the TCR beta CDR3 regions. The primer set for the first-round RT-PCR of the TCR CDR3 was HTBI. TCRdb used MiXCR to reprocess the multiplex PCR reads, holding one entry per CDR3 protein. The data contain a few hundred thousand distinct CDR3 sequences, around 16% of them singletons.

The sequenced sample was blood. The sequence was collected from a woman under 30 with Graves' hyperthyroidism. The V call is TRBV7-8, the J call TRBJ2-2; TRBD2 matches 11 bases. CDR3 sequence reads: CASSFSGRAGGELFF. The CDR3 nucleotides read TGTGCCAGCAGCTTTAGCGGGAGGGCAGGCGGGGAGCTGTTTTTT. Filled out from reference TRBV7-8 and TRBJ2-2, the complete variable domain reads GAGVSQSPRYKVAKRGQDVALRCDPISGHVSLFWYQQALGQGPEFLTYFQNEAQLDKSGLPSDRFFAERPEGSVSTLKIQRTQQEDSAVYLCASSFSGRAGGELFFGEGSRLTVL.